The T cell receptor (beta chain) under discussion was sequenced for a study of tumor-infiltrating lymphocytes in localized non-small cell lung cancer. As for the study in general: Some samples were collected after neoadjuvant chemotherapy; smokers, never-smokers and several histologies were included. Findings and caveats of the study: Tumor T-cell fraction was not associated with recurrence-free survival. Compared with uninvolved lung, tumors showed higher T cell infiltration by TCRbeta sequencing. Only some patients had TCR sequencing, depending on available tissue.

Libraries were prepared by immunoSEQ multiplex PCR; TCRdb keeps only in-frame clonotypes and omits some of them. The table records 9,500 to 15,000 clones, about 78% of them present only once. Per germline, CDR1 ENHRY and CDR2 SYGVKD. The V end was cut by 6 bases, the J end by 5 bases, with 13 bases between. The CDR3 has 13 residues. This clone was seen a few times. Its antigen is as yet unknown. This sequence was found in a human donor with non-small cell lung cancer. Sequencing was performed on lung tumor tissue. This chain links TRBV10-3 with TRBJ2-5, with D tentatively TRBD1 or TRBD2 (6 bases each). CDR3 nucleotide sequence: TGTGCCATCAGGCCACTAGGGGGGGAGACCCAGTACTTC. Translating it yields CAIRPLGGETQYF.